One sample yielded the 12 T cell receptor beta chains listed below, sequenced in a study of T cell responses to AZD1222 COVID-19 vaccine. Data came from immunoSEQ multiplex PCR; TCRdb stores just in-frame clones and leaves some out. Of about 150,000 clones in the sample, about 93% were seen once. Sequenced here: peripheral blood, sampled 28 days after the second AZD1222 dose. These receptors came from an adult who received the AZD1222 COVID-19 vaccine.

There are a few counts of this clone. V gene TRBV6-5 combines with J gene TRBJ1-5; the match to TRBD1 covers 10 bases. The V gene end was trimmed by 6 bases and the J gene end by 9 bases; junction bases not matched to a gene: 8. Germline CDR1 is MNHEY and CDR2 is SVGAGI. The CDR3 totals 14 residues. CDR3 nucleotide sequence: TGTGCCAGCAGCTTCGACAGGGGGCTGGGGCCCCAGCATTTT. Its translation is CASSFDRGLGPQHF.

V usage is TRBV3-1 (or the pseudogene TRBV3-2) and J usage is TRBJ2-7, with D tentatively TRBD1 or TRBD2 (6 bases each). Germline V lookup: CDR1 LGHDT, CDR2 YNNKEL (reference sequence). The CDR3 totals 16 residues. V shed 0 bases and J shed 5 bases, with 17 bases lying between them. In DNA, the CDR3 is TGTGCCAGCAGCCAAGATGGTGTGGGGGGCTTTAACGAGCAGTACTTC. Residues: CASSQDGVGGFNEQYF.

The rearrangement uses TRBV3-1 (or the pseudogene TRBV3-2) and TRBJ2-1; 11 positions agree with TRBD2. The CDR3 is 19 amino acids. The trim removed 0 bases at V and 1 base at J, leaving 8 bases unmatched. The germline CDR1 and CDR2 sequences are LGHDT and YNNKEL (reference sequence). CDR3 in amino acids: CASSQDLAGGLGSYNEQFF. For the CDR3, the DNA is TGTGCCAGCAGCCAAGACCTAGCGGGAGGCTTAGGGTCCTACAATGAGCAGTTCTTC.

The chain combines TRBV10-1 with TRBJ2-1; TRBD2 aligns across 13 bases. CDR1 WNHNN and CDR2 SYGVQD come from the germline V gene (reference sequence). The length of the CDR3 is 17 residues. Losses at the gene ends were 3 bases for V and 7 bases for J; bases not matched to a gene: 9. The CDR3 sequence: CASSEQGLAGSKNEQFF. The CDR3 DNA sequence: TGCGCCAGCAGTGAACAGGGACTAGCGGGATCTAAAAATGAGCAGTTCTTC.

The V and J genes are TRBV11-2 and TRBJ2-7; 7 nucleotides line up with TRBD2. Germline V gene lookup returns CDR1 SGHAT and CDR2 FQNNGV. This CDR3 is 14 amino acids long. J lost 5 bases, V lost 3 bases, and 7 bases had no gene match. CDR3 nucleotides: TGTGCCAGCAGCTTCCTACTAGCGAAGAACGAGCAGTACTTC. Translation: CASSFLLAKNEQYF.

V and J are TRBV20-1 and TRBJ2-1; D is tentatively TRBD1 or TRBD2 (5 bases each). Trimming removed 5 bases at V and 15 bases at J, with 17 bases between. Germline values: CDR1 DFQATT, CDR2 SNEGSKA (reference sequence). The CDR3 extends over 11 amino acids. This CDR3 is CSARDVRRVFF. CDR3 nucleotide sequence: TGCAGTGCTCGGGACGTCCGTCGTGTGTTCTTC.

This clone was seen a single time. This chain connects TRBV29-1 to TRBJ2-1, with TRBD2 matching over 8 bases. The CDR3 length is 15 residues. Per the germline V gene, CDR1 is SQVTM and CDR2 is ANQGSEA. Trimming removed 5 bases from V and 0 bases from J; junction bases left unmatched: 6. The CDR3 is CSVIRAGGSYNEQFF. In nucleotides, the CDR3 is TGCAGCGTTATCAGGGCGGGGGGCTCCTACAATGAGCAGTTCTTC.

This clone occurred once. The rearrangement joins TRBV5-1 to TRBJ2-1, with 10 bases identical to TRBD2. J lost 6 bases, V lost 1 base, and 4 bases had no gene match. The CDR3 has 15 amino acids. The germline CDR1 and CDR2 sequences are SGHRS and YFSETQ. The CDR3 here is CASSLLAGVGNEQFF. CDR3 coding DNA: TGCGCCAGCAGCTTGCTAGCGGGAGTAGGCAATGAGCAGTTCTTC.

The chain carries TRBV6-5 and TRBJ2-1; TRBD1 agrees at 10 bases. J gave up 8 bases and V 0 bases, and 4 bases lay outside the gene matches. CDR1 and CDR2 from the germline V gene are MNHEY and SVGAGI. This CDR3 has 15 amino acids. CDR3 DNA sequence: TGTGCCAGCAGTTACTCCGGGACAGGGGAGGATGAGCAGTTCTTC. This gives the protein CASSYSGTGEDEQFF.

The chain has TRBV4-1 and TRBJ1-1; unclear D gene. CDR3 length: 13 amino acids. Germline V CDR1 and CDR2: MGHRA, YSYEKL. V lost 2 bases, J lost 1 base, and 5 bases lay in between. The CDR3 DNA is TGCGCCAGCAGCCAATCAGCGAACACTGAAGCTTTCTTT. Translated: CASSQSANTEAFF.

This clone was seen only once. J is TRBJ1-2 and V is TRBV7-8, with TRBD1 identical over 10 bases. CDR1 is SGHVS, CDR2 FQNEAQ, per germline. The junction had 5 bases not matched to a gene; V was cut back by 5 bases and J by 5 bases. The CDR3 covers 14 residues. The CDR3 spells CASSQGQGSYGYTF. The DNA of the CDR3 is TGTGCCAGCAGCCAGGGACAGGGGTCTTATGGCTACACCTTC.

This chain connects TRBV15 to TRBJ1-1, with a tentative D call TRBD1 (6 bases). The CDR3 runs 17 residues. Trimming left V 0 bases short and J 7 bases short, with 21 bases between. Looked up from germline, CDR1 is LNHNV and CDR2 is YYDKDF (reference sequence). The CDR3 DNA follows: TGTGCCACCAGCAGAGATTACGCGGACAGTTCGAACCTTGAAGCTTTCTTT. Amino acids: CATSRDYADSSNLEAFF.